Following are 21 T cell receptor beta chains from one sample sequenced in a study of cytomegalovirus exposure and HLA in healthy donors. The PCR employed 60 Vbeta primers together with 13 Jbeta primers. Measured with immunoSEQ multiplex PCR; TCRdb has only the in-frame clones, and not every one. The sample yields tens of thousands of clones, more than 60% seen once. The material sequenced was PBMCs. Receptor source: a middle-aged man in good health and CMV-seropositive.

The J gene is TRBJ2-7, the V gene TRBV28, with D unclear. The germline V gene has CDR1 MDHEN and CDR2 SYDVKM. There are 11 residues in the CDR3. V lost 8 bases and J 3 bases, leaving 8 bases between the germline ends. The CDR3 bases are TGTGCCAGCGCCCGGTTCTACGAGCAGTACTTC. This sequence encodes CASARFYEQYF.

This chain joins TRBV28 and TRBJ1-4, with 8 bases aligning to TRBD1. Germline V lookup: CDR1 MDHEN, CDR2 SYDVKM. V was pared by 0 bases and J by 8 bases, with 2 bases of the junction left unmatched. The length of the CDR3 is 14 residues. The CDR3 bases are TGTGCCAGCAGTTTATGGACAGGGGAGGAAAAACTGTTTTTT. It codes for CASSLWTGEEKLFF.

The chain joins TRBV10-2 to TRBJ2-7; 8 bases are shared with TRBD2. Germline trimming cut 8 bases from V and 5 bases from J; bases unmatched to any gene: 14. CDR3 length: 15 amino acids. Germline V gene sequence: CDR1 WSHSY, CDR2 SAAADI. CDR3 DNA: TGCGCCAGCCGACCCTCCGGGACTAGTATGAACGAGCAGTACTTC. Amino acid sequence: CASRPSGTSMNEQYF.

The rearrangement uses TRBV6-5 and TRBJ2-1; 14 nucleotides match TRBD2. The V and J ends lost 2 bases and 10 bases, in that order; junction bases with no gene match: 7. The CDR3 is made up of 16 amino acids. The germline gives CDR1 MNHEY, CDR2 SVGAGI. DNA of the CDR3: TGTGCCAGCAGTTACCAGCCGGGACTAGCGGGAGCCGAGCAGTTCTTC. Translating gives CASSYQPGLAGAEQFF.

The V call is TRBV29-1, the J call TRBJ2-3; D gene ambiguous. With 6 bases removed from V and 2 bases from J, the gap between germline ends came to 3 bases. Germline values: CDR1 SQVTM, CDR2 ANQGSEA. This CDR3 has 10 amino acids. CDR3 DNA: TGCAGCGTCTTCACAGATACGCAGTATTTT. Protein: CSVFTDTQYF.

This chain uses TRBV5-6 with TRBJ2-7; no reliable D call. Trimming took off 1 base at V and 8 bases at J, with 10 bases between the two ends. The CDR3 covers 12 residues. CDR1 is SGHDT and CDR2 is YYEEEE in the germline V gene. The CDR3 reads CASSLRQLQQYF. DNA for the CDR3: TGTGCCAGCAGCTTGCGACAACTTCAGCAGTACTTC.

In nucleotides, the CDR3 is TGTGCCAGCAGCCGACAGGGACAAAGCAATCAGCCCCAGCATTTT. Encoded protein: CASSRQGQSNQPQHF. The chain combines TRBV5-6 with TRBJ1-5; TRBD1 agrees at 7 bases. The CDR3 consists of 15 residues. Germline assignment: CDR1 SGHDT and CDR2 YYEEEE. Losses at the gene ends were 4 bases for V and 1 base for J; bases not matched to a gene: 5.

This sequence joins TRBV14 and TRBJ2-6; D unclear. Trimming shortened V by 1 base and J by 8 bases, and 6 bases separated the two germline ends. Germline CDR1 reads SGHDN; CDR2 reads FVKESK. This CDR3 has 13 amino acids. The CDR3 here is CASSQGGTNVLTF. The DNA of the CDR3 is TGTGCCAGCAGCCAAGGAGGAACCAACGTCCTGACTTTC.

CDR3: CASSWGGARNEQFF. The CDR3 DNA follows: TGTGCCAGCTCCTGGGGGGGGGCTCGCAATGAGCAGTTCTTC. The V gene is TRBV7-2, the J gene TRBJ2-1; D is possibly TRBD2 (7 bases). Trimming cost V 8 bases and J 6 bases, with 17 bases left between them. This CDR3 is 14 amino acids long. Germline assignment: CDR1 SGHTA and CDR2 FQGNSA. Full variable domain (rest looked up from reference TRBV7-2 and TRBJ2-1): GAGVSQSPSNKVTEKGKDVELRCDPISGHTALYWYRQSLGQGLEFLIYFQGNSAPDKSGLPSDRFSAERTGGSVSTLTIQRTQQEDSAVYLCASSWGGARNEQFFGPGTRLTVL.

The chain recombines TRBV6-1 with TRBJ1-2; no definite D call. This CDR3 region has 14 residues. Per germline, CDR1 MNHNS and CDR2 SASEGT. The ends were cut back, 1 base at V and 4 bases at J, with 10 bases in the middle. The CDR3 sequence is CASSEGRGLYGYTF. The CDR3 DNA follows: TGTGCCAGCAGTGAAGGCAGAGGACTCTATGGCTACACCTTC.

In this sample, this clone turned up a few times. The J gene is TRBJ2-3, the V gene TRBV5-1; no clear D gene. The germline V and J ends were trimmed by 2 bases and 2 bases, with 6 bases remaining between them. CDR1 is SGHRS, CDR2 YFSETQ, per germline. CDR3 length: 13 amino acids. The CDR3 reads CASSLAHTDTQYF. CDR3 sequence (DNA): TGCGCCAGCAGCTTAGCGCACACAGATACGCAGTATTTT.

The chain joins TRBV30 to TRBJ1-5; D is undetermined. V dropped 0 bases and J dropped 0 bases, with 12 bases sitting between them. In germline, CDR1 is GTSNPN, CDR2 SVGIG (reference sequence). This CDR3 spans 16 amino acids. This CDR3 is CAWSVRVGLSNQPQHF. The CDR3 coding sequence is TGTGCCTGGAGTGTACGGGTTGGCCTTAGCAATCAGCCCCAGCATTTT.

This chain joins TRBV28 and TRBJ2-3, with a weak D call TRBD2 (5 bases). Germline lookup yields CDR1 MDHEN and CDR2 SYDVKM. This CDR3 comprises 13 residues. The ends were cut back, 8 bases at V and 0 bases at J, with 9 bases in the middle. The CDR3 DNA is TGTGCCAGCGAACTAGATAGCACAGATACGCAGTATTTT. Translated: CASELDSTDTQYF.

The J gene is TRBJ2-3, the V gene TRBV29-1; TRBD1 matches 7 bases. This CDR3 contains 12 residues. V was clipped by 3 bases and J by 3 bases; unmatched bases: 0. Germline V lookup: CDR1 SQVTM, CDR2 ANQGSEA. The CDR3 DNA sequence: TGCAGCGTTGAGACAGGGACAGATACGCAGTATTTT. It codes for CSVETGTDTQYF.

As concerns this clone: Additional DNA sequences in this sample encode the identical CDR3. The CDR3 DNA sequence: TGCGCCAGCAGCTTGGAAGCGGGTCACAATGAGCAGTTCTTC. Translation: CASSLEAGHNEQFF. This chain links TRBV5-1 with TRBJ2-1, with a tentative D call TRBD2 (6 bases). The CDR3 sequence is 14 residues long. Trimming pared 0 bases from V and 5 bases from J, leaving 9 bases between. Looked up from germline, CDR1 is SGHRS and CDR2 is YFSETQ.

V and J are TRBV7-2 and TRBJ2-1, with D tentatively TRBD1 (6 bases). Germline V gene sequence: CDR1 SGHTA, CDR2 FQGNSA. The CDR3 covers 15 residues. V was trimmed by 3 bases and J by 8 bases, leaving 17 bases between them. Written as DNA, the CDR3 is TGTGCCAGCAGCTTTAAAGCCATTGGGGGCTATGAGCAGTTCTTC. Protein product: CASSFKAIGGYEQFF.

The V and J genes are TRBV29-1 and TRBJ2-1, with 12 nucleotides matching TRBD2. Germline-derived CDR1 and CDR2 are SQVTM and ANQGSEA. The junction had 11 bases not matched to a gene; V was cut back by 6 bases and J by 8 bases. CDR3 length: 15 amino acids. CDR3 sequence: CSVAWTSGTDDEQFF. The CDR3, as DNA: TGCAGCGTGGCCTGGACTAGCGGGACTGATGATGAGCAGTTCTTC.

The genes are TRBV29-1 and TRBJ1-1; D perhaps matches TRBD1 (5 bases). V gave up 3 bases and J gave up 4 bases, with 15 bases separating them. This CDR3 is built from 14 residues. Per the germline V gene, CDR1 is SQVTM and CDR2 is ANQGSEA. CDR3 amino acids: CSVDGGGLVTEAFF. Written as DNA, the CDR3 is TGCAGCGTTGATGGGGGAGGTCTTGTCACTGAAGCTTTCTTT.

This chain joins TRBV6-5 and TRBJ1-5; no reliable D call. Trimming removed 0 bases at V and 1 base at J, with 7 bases between. The CDR3 covers 15 residues. Germline-derived CDR1 and CDR2 are MNHEY and SVGAGI. The CDR3 bases are TGTGCCAGCAGTTACTCGGCAGTCAGCAATCAGCCCCAGCATTTT. Its translation: CASSYSAVSNQPQHF.

The chain links TRBV9 to TRBJ1-3, with D maybe TRBD1 (5 bases). The CDR3 has 15 amino acids. Trimming removed 4 bases from V and 1 base from J, with 12 bases in between. Per germline, CDR1 SGDLS and CDR2 YYNGEE. CDR3 sequence reads: CASSSGGNSGNTIYF. In DNA, the CDR3 is TGTGCCAGCAGCTCCGGGGGGAATTCTGGAAACACCATATATTTT. The full variable domain, in which reference TRBV9 and TRBJ1-3 provide the parts outside the CDR3, is DSGVTQTPKHLITATGQRVTLRCSPRSGDLSVYWYQQSLDQGLQFLIQYYNGEERAKGNILERFSAQQFPDLHSELNLSSLELGDSALYFCASSSGGNSGNTIYFGEGSWLTVV.

The chain carries TRBV25-1 and TRBJ1-2, with unresolved D. The CDR3 runs to 14 residues. CDR1 is MGHDK, CDR2 SYGVNS, per germline. Between the trimmed V and J ends, which lost 4 bases and 1 base, there was a span of 10 bases. This CDR3 is CASSVRAYNYGYTF. The CDR3 coding sequence is TGTGCCAGCAGTGTGAGGGCCTATAACTATGGCTACACCTTC.